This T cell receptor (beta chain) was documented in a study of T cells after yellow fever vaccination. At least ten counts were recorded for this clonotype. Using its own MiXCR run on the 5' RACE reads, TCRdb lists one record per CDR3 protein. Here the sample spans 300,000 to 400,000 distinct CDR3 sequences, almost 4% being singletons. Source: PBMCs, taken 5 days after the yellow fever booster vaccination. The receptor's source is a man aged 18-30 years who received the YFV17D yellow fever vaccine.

CDR3 protein: CSAERTGQFSGEQFF. The CDR3 nucleotides are TGCAGTGCAGAAAGGACAGGGCAATTCAGTGGGGAGCAGTTCTTC. This chain uses TRBV20-1 with TRBJ2-1; 8 nucleotides align to TRBD1. V was clipped by 6 bases and J by 10 bases; unmatched bases: 17. Germline-derived CDR1 and CDR2 are DFQATT and SNEGSKA (reference sequence). The CDR3 is 15 residues long.